This T cell receptor (beta chain) was identified during a study of blood T cell repertoires in COVID-19. Method: immunoSEQ multiplex PCR; TCRdb's copy keeps in-frame clones and lacks some. The sample has some 170,000 clones, under 80% seen once. The germline V gene encodes CDR1 MNHNY and CDR2 SVGAGI (reference sequence). V was clipped by 6 bases and J by 3 bases; unmatched bases: 14. This CDR3 is 16 amino acids long. This chain joins TRBV6-6 and TRBJ2-7; TRBD2 aligns across 7 bases. This sequence was found in a man between 65 and 80 years old with acute or convalescent COVID-19. The sample comprised peripheral blood. CDR3 region: CASRPGSGGGRYEQYF. CDR3 coding DNA: TGTGCCAGCAGGCCAGGTTCGGGGGGAGGGCGCTACGAGCAGTACTTC.